The 21 T cell receptor beta chains listed next were all sequenced from one sample in a study of T cell responses to AZD1222 COVID-19 vaccine. TCRdb's table, derived via immunoSEQ multiplex PCR, lists solely in-frame clones and lacks some. The sample has 95,000 to 120,000 clones, about 86% seen once. This specimen was peripheral blood, taken on day 0 of AZD1222 vaccination. The receptor source for this set is an adult in good health.

The genes are TRBV28 and TRBJ2-5, with D unresolved. The CDR3 covers 11 residues. Trimming took off 5 bases at V and 10 bases at J, with 11 bases between the two ends. Per germline, CDR1 MDHEN and CDR2 SYDVKM. The CDR3 bases are TGTGCCAGCAGTCCTCCCTCAGGCCAGTACTTC. It codes for CASSPPSGQYF.

This sequence joins TRBV30 and TRBJ1-6; D is ambiguous. The V and J ends lost 4 bases and 1 base respectively, with 14 bases between them. CDR3 length: 16 amino acids. The germline gives CDR1 GTSNPN, CDR2 SVGIG (reference sequence). Here the CDR3 reads CAWKGGRASYNSPLHF. The CDR3 DNA sequence: TGTGCCTGGAAAGGTGGAAGGGCGTCCTATAATTCACCCCTCCACTTT.

This clone was observed a single time. The chain recombines TRBV30 with TRBJ2-1; perhaps TRBD2 as D (7 bases). Trimming took 6 bases from V and 7 from J, leaving 19 bases between them. This CDR3 region has 14 residues. CDR1 and CDR2 from the germline V gene are GTSNPN and SVGIG (reference sequence). The CDR3 coding sequence is TGTGCCTGTGGGGGGGCGGGGCCGAGGAATGAGCAGTTCTTC. Translation: CACGGAGPRNEQFF.

The chain carries TRBV5-4 and TRBJ2-5; perhaps TRBD1 as D (6 bases). CDR1 SGHNT and CDR2 YYREEE come from the germline V gene (reference sequence). The CDR3 is 15 amino acids. V dropped 3 bases and J dropped 1 base, with 13 bases sitting between them. CDR3 coding DNA: TGTGCCAGCAGCTCACCGGGACAAGGCCAAGAGACCCAGTACTTC. This codes for CASSSPGQGQETQYF.

This chain joins TRBV6-4 and TRBJ2-6; TRBD1 agrees at 7 bases. Germline values: CDR1 MRHNA, CDR2 SNTAGT. J gave up 2 bases and V 0 bases, and 1 base lay outside the gene matches. The CDR3 is made up of 16 amino acids. The CDR3 here is CASSDSGGAGANVLTF. In DNA form, the CDR3 reads TGTGCCAGCAGTGACTCAGGGGGCGCTGGGGCCAACGTCCTGACTTTC.

V and J are TRBV2 and TRBJ1-6, with TRBD1 matching 10 bases. There are 15 residues in the CDR3. Germline CDR1 SNHLY, CDR2 FYNNEI. Trimming cost V 6 bases and J 5 bases; bases outside gene matches: 4. The CDR3 sequence: CASSRDRGDNSPLHF. The DNA of the CDR3 is TGTGCCAGCAGCCGGGACAGGGGAGATAATTCACCCCTCCACTTT.

CDR3 sequence: CASSDPNTSVGNQPQHF. In DNA form, the CDR3 reads TGTGCCAGCAGTGATCCTAACACCTCCGTGGGTAATCAGCCCCAGCATTTT. The V call is TRBV6-1, the J call TRBJ1-5; no reliable D call. Germline CDR1 MNHNS, CDR2 SASEGT. V was cut by 3 bases and J by 4 bases, with 19 bases left in between. The CDR3 runs 17 residues.

The chain recombines TRBV2 with TRBJ1-3; D is unclear. CDR1 and CDR2 (germline): SNHLY, FYNNEI. The CDR3 has 15 amino acids. Trimming cost V 7 bases and J 1 base, with 14 bases left between them. CDR3 sequence reads: CASTPVGESGNTIYF. In DNA form, the CDR3 reads TGTGCCAGCACACCCGTCGGGGAATCTGGAAACACCATATATTTT. The full variable domain, with the rest looked up from reference TRBV2 and TRBJ1-3, is EPEVTQTPSHQVTQMGQEVILRCVPISNHLYFYWYRQILGQKVEFLVSFYNNEISEKSEIFDDQFSVERPDGSNFTLKIRSTKLEDSAMYFCASTPVGESGNTIYFGEGSWLTVV.

CDR3 sequence: CASSLSETQYF. The CDR3 DNA follows: TGTGCCAGCAGCCTCTCCGAGACCCAGTACTTC. V usage is TRBV3-1 (or the pseudogene TRBV3-2) and J usage is TRBJ2-5; D remains ambiguous. The CDR3 loop spans 11 amino acids. The V gene lost 4 bases and the J gene lost 5 bases, with 5 bases spanning the gap. Germline CDR1 LGHDT, CDR2 YNNKEL (reference sequence).

This chain joins TRBV6-2 or TRBV6-3 and TRBJ2-7; the match to TRBD2 covers 15 bases. The CDR3 totals 17 residues. V shed 5 bases and J 7 bases; nucleotides not matched to a gene: 12. Germline V gene sequence: CDR1 MNHEY, CDR2 SVGEGT. The CDR3 DNA sequence: TGTGCCAGCAGTGCCGGACTAGCGGGGGGGCCTTTGGGTGAGCAGTACTTC. It translates to CASSAGLAGGPLGEQYF.

The chain couples TRBV6-2 or TRBV6-3 to TRBJ1-5; the D is unclear. The CDR3 is made up of 16 amino acids. The V gene's germline CDR1 is MNHEY and CDR2 SVGEGT. Trimming removed 2 bases from V and 3 bases from J, with 14 bases in between. CDR3 sequence (DNA): TGTGCCAGCAGTTACCTGGAGGTATGGAACAATCAGCCCCAGCATTTT. It translates to CASSYLEVWNNQPQHF.

This clone was picked up one time. The V call is TRBV5-4, the J call TRBJ2-4; 9 nucleotides align to TRBD2. Germline trimming cut 4 bases from V and 9 bases from J; bases unmatched to any gene: 11. Germline lookup yields CDR1 SGHNT and CDR2 YYREEE (reference sequence). The CDR3 has 15 amino acids. CDR3 in DNA: TGTGCCAGCAGCGCGGGGGGGGACACGGAGGTCATTCAGTACTTC. Translated, it gives CASSAGGDTEVIQYF. The variable domain in full, with the rest retrieved from reference TRBV5-4 and TRBJ2-4, is ETGVTQSPTHLIKTRGQQVTLRCSSQSGHNTVSWYQQALGQGPQFIFQYYREEENGRGNFPPRFSGLQFPNYSSELNVNALELDDSALYLCASSAGGDTEVIQYFGAGTRLSVL.

This clone was counted only a few times. J is TRBJ1-5 and V is TRBV9; 11 nucleotides agree with TRBD1. The CDR3 extends over 17 amino acids. The V segment lost 3 bases and the J segment 6 bases; nucleotides outside the gene matches: 11. Germline CDR1 and CDR2: SGDLS and YYNGEE. CDR3 in DNA: TGTGCCAGCAGCGCCGGACAGGGGGCAGAATCGGGTCAGCCCCAGCATTTT. Residues: CASSAGQGAESGQPQHF.

The rearrangement uses TRBV24-1 and TRBJ2-3; the D call may be TRBD1 or TRBD2 (6 bases each). Germline CDR1 and CDR2: KGHDR and SFDVKD. Trimming pared 5 bases from V and 3 bases from J, leaving 17 bases between. This CDR3 comprises 16 residues. CDR3 residues: CATSGWGGQSTDTQYF. The CDR3 bases are TGTGCCACCAGTGGATGGGGAGGACAGTCTACAGATACGCAGTATTTT.

J is TRBJ2-1 and V is TRBV6-5; D remains unclear. With 6 bases removed from V and 14 bases from J, the gap between germline ends came to 20 bases. Germline assignment: CDR1 MNHEY and CDR2 SVGAGI. The CDR3 consists of 13 residues. The CDR3 spells CASSDTGGRWKFF. CDR3 nucleotide sequence: TGTGCCAGCAGCGATACGGGCGGACGCTGGAAGTTCTTC.

The V call is TRBV7-9, the J call TRBJ1-6; D gene uncertain. The CDR3 runs to 13 residues. Between the trimmed V and J ends, which lost 0 bases and 8 bases, there was a span of 5 bases. Germline V gene sequence: CDR1 SEHNR, CDR2 FQNEAQ (reference sequence). In DNA, the CDR3 is TGTGCCAGCAGCTTAGCGACGGATTCACCCCTCCACTTT. Translated: CASSLATDSPLHF.

This clone is a singleton in its sample. The chain recombines TRBV7-9 with TRBJ1-3; 7 positions agree with TRBD1. Trimming cost V 5 bases and J 2 bases; bases outside gene matches: 6. Germline V gene data show CDR1 as SEHNR and CDR2 as FQNEAQ (reference sequence). The CDR3 consists of 15 residues. CDR3 region: CASSPDRPTGNTIYF. As DNA, the CDR3 is TGTGCCAGCAGCCCGGACAGGCCAACTGGAAACACCATATATTTT. The full variable domain, its missing parts supplied by reference TRBV7-9 and TRBJ1-3, is DTGVSQNPRHKITKRGQNVTFRCDPISEHNRLYWYRQTLGQGPEFLTYFQNEAQLEKSRLLSDRFSAERPKGSFSTLEIQRTEQGDSAMYLCASSPDRPTGNTIYFGEGSWLTVV.

The chain uses TRBV30 and TRBJ1-1, with D possibly matching TRBD1 (5 bases). Trimming left V 2 bases short and J 0 bases short, with 13 bases between. The CDR3 is 15 amino acids. CDR1 is GTSNPN and CDR2 is SVGIG in the germline V gene (reference sequence). In DNA, the CDR3 is TGTGCCTGGAGTTCTAGACAGAGACTGAACACTGAAGCTTTCTTT. It translates to CAWSSRQRLNTEAFF.

J is TRBJ2-7 and V is TRBV9, with 8 bases that match TRBD1. V was clipped by 3 bases and J by 5 bases; unmatched bases: 7. CDR3 length: 14 residues. The V gene's germline CDR1 is SGDLS and CDR2 YYNGEE. The CDR3 region has the DNA TGTGCCAGCAGCGCCGTTGGGACAGGTAACGAGCAGTACTTC. Translating gives CASSAVGTGNEQYF.

The rearrangement joins TRBV2 to TRBJ2-5; no clear D gene. The germline gives CDR1 SNHLY, CDR2 FYNNEI. Trimming removed 7 bases at V and 1 base at J, with 10 bases between. CDR3 length: 13 amino acids. The CDR3 DNA reads as TGTGCCAGCAATTTGCAGCTCCAAGAGACCCAGTACTTC. Residues: CASNLQLQETQYF. Drawing the rest from reference TRBV2 and TRBJ2-5, the complete variable domain is EPEVTQTPSHQVTQMGQEVILRCVPISNHLYFYWYRQILGQKVEFLVSFYNNEISEKSEIFDDQFSVERPDGSNFTLKIRSTKLEDSAMYFCASNLQLQETQYFGPGTRLLVL.

This chain joins TRBV14 and TRBJ1-1; D possibly corresponds to TRBD1 (5 bases). The CDR3 has 13 residues. CDR1 and CDR2 (germline): SGHDN, FVKESK. V was clipped by 0 bases and J by 7 bases, with 9 bases between them. The CDR3 DNA reads as TGTGCCAGCAGCCAAGATTACGGGGGTGAAGCTTTCTTT. It specifies CASSQDYGGEAFF. Full variable domain (rest looked up from reference TRBV14 and TRBJ1-1): EAGVTQFPSHSVIEKGQTVTLRCDPISGHDNLYWYRRVMGKEIKFLLHFVKESKQDESGMPNNRFLAERTGGTYSTLKVQPAELEDSGVYFCASSQDYGGEAFFGQGTRLTVV.